The 14 T cell receptor beta chains in this list originate from one sample, sequenced in a study of T-cell memory formation after mild COVID-19. TCRdb passed the 5' RACE reads through MiXCR, listing each CDR3 protein once. This repertoire shows about 150,000 distinct CDR3 sequences, approximately 25% found once; its top ten account for roughly a quarter. Sequenced sample: PBMCs or a T cell subset sorted from them (not recorded which). Source of these receptors: an adult woman who had mild COVID-19 (a few samples of this study predate the infection). Cell type and time point are not known.

There are a few counts of this clonotype. V and J are TRBV27 and TRBJ2-3; no definite D call. CDR3 length equals 16 residues. Per the germline V gene, CDR1 is MNHEY and CDR2 is SMNVEV (reference sequence). Trimming cost V 5 bases and J 0 bases, with 15 bases left between them. The chain's CDR3 is CASSLHYSSSTDTQYF. The CDR3 nucleotides are TGTGCCAGCAGTCTACACTACTCTTCTAGCACAGATACGCAGTATTTT.

The CDR3 region has the DNA TGTGCCAGCAGCTTCCCCGATCCCCAGAGCTCCTACAATGAGCAGTTCTTC. Translating gives CASSFPDPQSSYNEQFF. V is TRBV7-9 and J is TRBJ2-1; D is unresolved. The CDR3 runs 17 residues. Trimming left V 3 bases short and J 0 bases short, with 15 bases between. Germline CDR1 and CDR2: SEHNR and FQNEAQ (reference sequence).

This clonotype was seen more than once but under ten times. The chain has TRBV6-2 or TRBV6-3 and TRBJ2-1; D gene ambiguous. V was shortened by 5 bases and J by 0 bases, with 14 bases between the two germline ends. The V gene's germline CDR1 is MNHEY and CDR2 SVGEGT. The CDR3 is made up of 16 amino acids. CDR3: CASSTYGVSSYNEQFF. CDR3 DNA sequence: TGTGCCAGCAGTACCTACGGAGTGAGCTCCTACAATGAGCAGTTCTTC.

This clonotype appeared a few times. The V call is TRBV7-9, the J call TRBJ1-1; D uncertain. Per the germline V gene, CDR1 is SEHNR and CDR2 is FQNEAQ (reference sequence). The CDR3 has 12 residues. The ends were cut back, 5 bases at V and 8 bases at J, with 12 bases in the middle. CDR3 DNA sequence: TGTGCCAGCAGCCTACTTTTTAAGGAAGCTTTCTTT. Translated: CASSLLFKEAFF.

The rearrangement joins TRBV20-1 to TRBJ2-1, with 10 bases matching TRBD1. The V gene's germline CDR1 is DFQATT and CDR2 SNEGSKA (reference sequence). This CDR3 has 17 residues. V trimming: 0 bases; J trimming: 3 bases; junction bases outside the gene matches: 8. In nucleotides, the CDR3 is TGCAGTGCTAGAGATTTCGAGGGACAGGGGATCTACAATGAGCAGTTCTTC. This sequence encodes CSARDFEGQGIYNEQFF.

Only a few counts were recorded for this clonotype. The CDR3 spells CASALSSSYNEQFF. The CDR3 DNA is TGTGCCAGTGCGCTGAGCAGCTCCTACAATGAGCAGTTCTTC. This rearrangement joins TRBV6-2 or TRBV6-3 to TRBJ2-1; D ambiguous. This CDR3 is 14 amino acids long. V shed 9 bases and J shed 0 bases, with 12 bases lying between them. Germline lookup yields CDR1 MNHEY and CDR2 SVGEGT.

About this clonotype itself: This sequence may be a read error, since a much larger clone differs from it by one base. This chain connects TRBV5-1 to TRBJ2-3; no firm D call. This CDR3 is built from 11 residues. With 5 bases removed from V and 5 bases from J, the gap between germline ends came to 6 bases. Germline assignment: CDR1 SGHRS and CDR2 YFSETQ. DNA for the CDR3: TGCGCCAGCAGATTTGGAGATACGCAGTATTTT. Translated, it gives CASRFGDTQYF.

V and J are TRBV6-2 or TRBV6-3 and TRBJ2-1; no reliable D call. CDR3 length equals 14 residues. CDR1 is MNHEY, CDR2 SVGEGT, per germline. V shed 5 bases and J shed 5 bases, with 13 bases lying between them. The CDR3 protein is CASSTSEFHNEQFF. The CDR3, as DNA: TGTGCCAGCAGTACCAGCGAGTTCCACAATGAGCAGTTCTTC.

The CDR3 coding sequence is TGTGCCAGCAGCTCAACCGGGACTAGGGAAGCCGAGCAGTACTTC. Its protein is CASSSTGTREAEQYF. The V gene is TRBV5-5, the J gene TRBJ2-7, with 8 bases that match TRBD2. J lost 6 bases, V lost 3 bases, and 11 bases had no gene match. The CDR3 has 15 residues. The germline gives CDR1 SGHKS, CDR2 YYEKEE (reference sequence).

This clonotype has just a few counts. The CDR3 reads CASSGGPYTGELFF. In DNA, the CDR3 is TGCGCCAGCAGCGGGGGGCCCTACACCGGGGAGCTGTTTTTT. The V and J genes are TRBV5-1 and TRBJ2-2; TRBD1 or TRBD2 may be the D gene (6 bases each). The CDR3 is 14 amino acids. Trimming shortened V by 4 bases and J by 3 bases, and 10 bases separated the two germline ends. CDR1 is SGHRS and CDR2 is YFSETQ in the germline V gene.

This clonotype was seen a handful of times. This rearrangement joins TRBV10-3 to TRBJ2-7, with 9 bases that match TRBD1. This CDR3 region has 15 residues. The germline gives CDR1 ENHRY, CDR2 SYGVKD. Trimming removed 0 bases from V and 2 bases from J; junction bases left unmatched: 2. CDR3: CAISESRQGAYEQYF. The CDR3 DNA follows: TGTGCCATCAGTGAGTCGAGACAGGGGGCCTACGAGCAGTACTTC.

DNA for the CDR3: TGTGCCAGCAGTGCCGGGGGGGGCAATCAGCCCCAGCATTTT. This sequence encodes CASSAGGGNQPQHF. The chain has TRBV6-5 and TRBJ1-5; D perhaps matches TRBD1 (5 bases). The V gene lost 5 bases and the J gene lost 2 bases, with 10 bases spanning the gap. The CDR3 has 14 residues. Germline CDR1 MNHEY, CDR2 SVGAGI.

This sequence joins TRBV15 and TRBJ2-7; 9 bases fit TRBD1. The V segment lost 2 bases and the J segment 3 bases; nucleotides outside the gene matches: 11. This CDR3 contains 17 residues. Germline lookup yields CDR1 LNHNV and CDR2 YYDKDF (reference sequence). Written as DNA, the CDR3 is TGTGCCACCAGCAGACATCCCCGGGACAGGGCTCTCTACGAGCAGTACTTC. It translates to CATSRHPRDRALYEQYF.

The chain has TRBV4-1 and TRBJ1-5, with D unresolved. This CDR3 spans 15 amino acids. V was cut by 4 bases and J by 6 bases, with 16 bases left in between. Per the germline V gene, CDR1 is MGHRA and CDR2 is YSYEKL. CDR3: CASSPVLGGSQPQHF. The CDR3 DNA reads as TGCGCCAGCAGCCCAGTCCTGGGAGGAAGTCAGCCCCAGCATTTT.